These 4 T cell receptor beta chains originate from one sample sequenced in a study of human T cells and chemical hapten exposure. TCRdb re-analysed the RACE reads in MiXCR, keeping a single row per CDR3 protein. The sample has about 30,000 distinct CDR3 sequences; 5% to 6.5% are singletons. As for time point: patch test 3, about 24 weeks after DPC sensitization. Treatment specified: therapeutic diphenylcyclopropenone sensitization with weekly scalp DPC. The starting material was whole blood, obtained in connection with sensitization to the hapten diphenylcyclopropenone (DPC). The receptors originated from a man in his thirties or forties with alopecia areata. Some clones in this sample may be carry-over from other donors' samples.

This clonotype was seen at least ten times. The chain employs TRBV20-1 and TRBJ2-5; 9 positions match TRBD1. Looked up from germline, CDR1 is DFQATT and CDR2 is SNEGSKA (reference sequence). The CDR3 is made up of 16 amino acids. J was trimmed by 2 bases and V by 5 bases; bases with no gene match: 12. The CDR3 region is CSALWGQGILQETQYF. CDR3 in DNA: TGCAGTGCTTTGTGGGGACAGGGCATATTACAAGAGACCCAGTACTTC.

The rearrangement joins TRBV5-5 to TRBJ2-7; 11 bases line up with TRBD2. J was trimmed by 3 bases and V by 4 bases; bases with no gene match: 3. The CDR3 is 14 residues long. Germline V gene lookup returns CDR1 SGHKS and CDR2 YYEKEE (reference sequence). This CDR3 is CASSPGLAVYEQYF. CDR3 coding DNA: TGTGCCAGCAGCCCGGGACTAGCGGTCTACGAGCAGTACTTC.

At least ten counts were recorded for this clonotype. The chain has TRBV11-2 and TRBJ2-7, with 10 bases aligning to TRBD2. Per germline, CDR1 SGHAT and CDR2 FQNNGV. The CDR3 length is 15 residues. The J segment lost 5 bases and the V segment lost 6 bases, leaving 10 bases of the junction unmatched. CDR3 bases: TGTGCCAGCAGGTCGGGGCAAGCGGGAGGGGACGAGCAGTACTTC. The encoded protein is CASRSGQAGGDEQYF.

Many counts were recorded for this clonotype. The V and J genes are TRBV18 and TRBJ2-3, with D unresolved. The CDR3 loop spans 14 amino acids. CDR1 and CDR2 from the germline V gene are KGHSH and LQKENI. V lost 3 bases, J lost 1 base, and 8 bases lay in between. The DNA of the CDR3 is TGTGCCAGCTCACCGTCCTCGGGCACAGATACGCAGTATTTT. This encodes CASSPSSGTDTQYF.